Sequencing of this TCR beta chain was carried out in a study of blood T cell repertoires in COVID-19. In the original workflow: Estimated nucleated cell counts came from reference gene primer amplification. Sequenced by immunoSEQ multiplex PCR; TCRdb stores in-frame clones only, minus some. That table is the source of V, J and clone size, and D and trimming were worked out from the DNA. Of some 270,000 clones in the sample, roughly 86% were seen once. V lost 4 bases and J lost 8; bases outside the gene matches: 5. Germline V gene data show CDR1 as MDHEN and CDR2 as SYDVKM. The CDR3 has 14 amino acids.

The J gene is TRBJ1-4, the V gene TRBV28, with TRBD1 matching 9 bases. This TCR was recovered from a man aged 35-49 years with active or convalescent COVID-19. Sequenced: peripheral blood. CDR3 nucleotides: TGTGCCAGCAGTTCCGGACAGGGGCGAGAAAAACTGTTTTTT. Protein sequence: CASSSGQGREKLFF.